Included here is one T cell receptor beta chain sequence, with context. The antigen is not known. The sample is drawn from a study of cytomegalovirus exposure and HLA in healthy donors. The length of the CDR3 is 15 residues. Germline CDR1 and CDR2: SGHRS and YFSETQ. The junction had 8 bases not matched to a gene; V was cut back by 4 bases and J by 7 bases. The PCR ran on 60 Vbeta and 13 Jbeta primers. TCRdb's copy holds only in-frame clones and misses some; the assay was immunoSEQ multiplex PCR. The sample comprises under 300,000 clones, roughly 89% of which are singletons, and 3.5% to 4.5% rests with the top ten. Study-wide results and caveats: In a later analysis, TCR beta V- and J-gene trimming was associated with a missense DCLRE1C variant.

This sequence joins TRBV5-1 and TRBJ2-1, with TRBD2 matching over 10 bases. Material: PBMCs. The sequence came from a man aged 35 to 55 in good health and CMV-seropositive. The DNA for the CDR3 is TGCGCCAGCAGCGGGACTAGCGAGGGAGATAATGAGCAGTTCTTC. Translating it yields CASSGTSEGDNEQFF.